The rows below give T cell receptor beta chains drawn from one sample of a study of OX40 agonist ivuxolimab in advanced cancers. Only in-frame clones appear in the TCRdb table, and some are missing; sequencing was by immunoSEQ multiplex PCR. Here the sample spans under 70,000 clones, more than 85% being singletons. The input for sequencing was CD4+ or CD8+ T cells sorted from blood, taken in a trial of the OX40 agonist ivuxolimab. Receptors originate from an adult with an advanced solid tumor such as melanoma, head and neck, liver or kidney cancer. CDR3s leave out the opening cysteine and the closing phenylalanine or tryptophan. The D gene is left open where the match is weak.

TRBV7-9	TRBJ1-2	-	ASSPRGYGYT
TRBV9	TRBJ1-1	-	ASSVLEGGEAF
TRBV5-1	TRBJ2-2	TRBD2	ASSLGLAGVGGELF
TRBV21-1	TRBJ2-2	-	ASSKAGPSGCHTGELF
TRBV6-1	TRBJ2-7	TRBD1	ATRTGTYEQY
TRBV2	TRBJ1-3	TRBD1	ASREGQGGNTIY
TRBV7-2	TRBJ2-7	TRBD1	ASSLVSGQGTEQY
TRBV7-9	TRBJ2-5	-	ASSSPARGSKETQY
TRBV10-3	TRBJ2-2	TRBD1	AISESTGATGELF
TRBV27	TRBJ2-7	-	ASSNRTAFSYEQY
TRBV7-6	TRBJ1-2	TRBD1	ASSFGTGNGYT
TRBV9	TRBJ2-1	TRBD2	ASSVRSLAGGEQF
TRBV7-8	TRBJ2-5	-	ASSLATVGHRIY
TRBV30	TRBJ2-1	TRBD2	AWSVQRGLIPF
TRBV5-6	TRBJ2-7	-	ASSLEGGRGSKSYEQY
TRBV6-5	TRBJ1-2	-	ASSYSTARGFGYT
TRBV19	TRBJ1-2	-	ASSGWTDYGYT
TRBV4-2	TRBJ2-1	TRBD2	ASSQKGSGGAFEQF
TRBV5-1	TRBJ1-1	-	ASRDGGRGNTEAF
TRBV27	TRBJ1-1	-	ATLMGGPNTEAF
TRBV5-6	TRBJ2-1	TRBD2	ASSWGLAEIYNEQF
TRBV7-3	TRBJ2-3	-	ASSLAAGAWDTQY
TRBV5-4	TRBJ1-4	-	ASSLGAQTEKLF
TRBV10-3	TRBJ2-2	-	AIATGTNTGELF
TRBV9	TRBJ2-7	TRBD1	ASSGRDRTYEQY
TRBV19	TRBJ2-1	TRBD2	ASTLLAGAYNEQF
TRBV5-4	TRBJ2-1	TRBD2	ASSLGTSGYNEQF
TRBV7-9	TRBJ2-7	TRBD2	ASRTTGGSSYEQY
TRBV19	TRBJ2-1	TRBD2	ASSIEAGGVRNEQF
TRBV6-1	TRBJ2-4	-	ASSDRAKNIQY
TRBV15	TRBJ1-4	-	ATSRAPDKGEKLF
TRBV7-7	TRBJ2-1	TRBD2	ASSRGLAGADEQF
TRBV7-9	TRBJ2-5	TRBD1	ASSFSGTGGLQETQY
TRBV9	TRBJ2-3	-	ASSVQVGVDTQY
TRBV4-1	TRBJ2-2	-	ASSRGEYTGELF
TRBV30	TRBJ2-7	-	AWRLAAGEQY
TRBV7-9	TRBJ2-3	TRBD2	ASSPDRGGSTDTQY
TRBV27	TRBJ2-7	TRBD2	ASSLWAGVGPEQY
TRBV4-2	TRBJ2-2	TRBD2	ASSQDRLAANTGELF
TRBV18	TRBJ1-2	-	ASSPFQDTNYGYT
TRBV18	TRBJ2-2	-	ASSPGQGRTGELF
TRBV7-2	TRBJ2-7	TRBD2	ASSLVRTSGVREQY
TRBV5-4	TRBJ2-7	-	ASSLVGSYEQY
TRBV11-3	TRBJ1-4	-	ASSLGPGEKLF
TRBV10-3	TRBJ2-7	TRBD2	AIKAGLASEQY
TRBV2	TRBJ2-5	-	ASSELTVQETQY
TRBV6-5	TRBJ1-5	TRBD1	ASSYSSQGGYQPQH
TRBV29-1	TRBJ2-3	-	SVDIASGGTDTQY
TRBV12-5	TRBJ1-2	-	ASGLSGTYGYT
TRBV30	TRBJ2-2	-	AWSVGGTGELF
TRBV5-6	TRBJ2-5	-	ASSLAGWQTQY
TRBV7-9	TRBJ1-2	-	ASSLDVGNYGYT
TRBV7-2	TRBJ2-1	TRBD2	ASSTPGGGYNEQF
TRBV9	TRBJ2-5	-	ASSVGIEETQY
TRBV7-2	TRBJ2-7	-	ASSRGLGGTYEQY
TRBV30	TRBJ2-5	-	AWSANTPGARRQETQY
TRBV21-1	TRBJ2-7	-	ASSKVRGGTYEQY
TRBV19	TRBJ2-7	-	ASSFRGGPYEQY
TRBV6-4	TRBJ1-1	TRBD1	ASRQGANTEAF
TRBV5-1	TRBJ2-5	-	ASSLENQETQY